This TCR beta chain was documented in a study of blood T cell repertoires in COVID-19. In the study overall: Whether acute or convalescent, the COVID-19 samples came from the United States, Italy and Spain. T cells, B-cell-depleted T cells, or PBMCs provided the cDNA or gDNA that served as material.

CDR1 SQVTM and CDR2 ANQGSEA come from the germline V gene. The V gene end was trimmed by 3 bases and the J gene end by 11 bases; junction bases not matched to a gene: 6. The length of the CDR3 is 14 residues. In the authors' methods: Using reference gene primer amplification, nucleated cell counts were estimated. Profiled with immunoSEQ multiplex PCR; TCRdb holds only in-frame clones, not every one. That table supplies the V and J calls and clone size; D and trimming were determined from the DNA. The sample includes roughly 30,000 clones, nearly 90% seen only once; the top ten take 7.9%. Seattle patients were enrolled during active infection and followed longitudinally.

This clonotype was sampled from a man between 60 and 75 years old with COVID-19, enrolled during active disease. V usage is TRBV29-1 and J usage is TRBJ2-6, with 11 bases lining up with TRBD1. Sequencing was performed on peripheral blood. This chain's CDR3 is CSVERRGQGDVLTF. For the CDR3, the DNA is TGCAGCGTTGAGAGAAGGGGACAGGGGGACGTCCTGACTTTC.